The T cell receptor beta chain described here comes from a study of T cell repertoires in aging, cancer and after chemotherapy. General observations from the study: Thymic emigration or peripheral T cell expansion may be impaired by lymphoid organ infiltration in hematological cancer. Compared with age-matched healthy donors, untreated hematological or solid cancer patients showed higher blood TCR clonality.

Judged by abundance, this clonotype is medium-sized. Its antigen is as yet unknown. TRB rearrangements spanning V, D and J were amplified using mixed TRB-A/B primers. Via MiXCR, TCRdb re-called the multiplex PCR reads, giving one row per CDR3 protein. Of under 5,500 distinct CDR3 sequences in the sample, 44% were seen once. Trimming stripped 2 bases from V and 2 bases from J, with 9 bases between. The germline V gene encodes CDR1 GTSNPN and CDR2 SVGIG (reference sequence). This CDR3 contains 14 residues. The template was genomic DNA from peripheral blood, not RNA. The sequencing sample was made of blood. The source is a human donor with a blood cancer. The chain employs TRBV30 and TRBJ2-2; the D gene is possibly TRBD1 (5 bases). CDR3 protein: CAWSSRVNTGELFF. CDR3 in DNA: TGTGCCTGGAGTTCCAGGGTAAACACCGGGGAGCTGTTTTTT.